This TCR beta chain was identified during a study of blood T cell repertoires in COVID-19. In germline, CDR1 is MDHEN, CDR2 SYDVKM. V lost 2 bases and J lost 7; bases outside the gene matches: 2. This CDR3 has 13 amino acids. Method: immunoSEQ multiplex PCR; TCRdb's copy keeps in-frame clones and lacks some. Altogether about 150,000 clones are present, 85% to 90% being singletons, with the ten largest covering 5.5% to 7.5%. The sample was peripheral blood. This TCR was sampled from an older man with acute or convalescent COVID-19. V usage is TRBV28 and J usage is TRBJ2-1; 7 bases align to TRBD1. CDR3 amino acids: CASSLPGGNEQFF. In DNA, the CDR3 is TGTGCCAGCAGTTTACCAGGGGGTAATGAGCAGTTCTTC.